The entry below describes one TCR beta chain. The data originate from a study of cytomegalovirus exposure and HLA in healthy donors. The V gene's germline CDR1 is SGHTA and CDR2 FQGNSA. The length of the CDR3 is 14 residues. Unmatched junction bases numbered 8, after V lost 7 bases and J lost 5 bases. 60 Vbeta and 13 Jbeta primers were used in PCR. The table came from immunoSEQ multiplex PCR; TCRdb's copy has only in-frame clones and leaves some out. The sample shows 110,000 to 150,000 clones, around 73% of them seen only once. The chain links TRBV7-2 to TRBJ2-5; 9 nucleotides match TRBD2. Sequenced: PBMCs. This clonotype was obtained from a female donor in good health and CMV-seronegative. As DNA, the CDR3 is TGTGCCAGCACCCGTCGCGGGGGGGCTGAGACCCAGTACTTC. Protein sequence: CASTRRGGAETQYF.